The 2 T cell receptor beta chains below come from one sample, sequenced in a study of siplizumab effects on memory and regulatory T cells. The data were produced by immunoSEQ multiplex PCR, yet TCRdb's version contains in-frame clones alone and is incomplete. The sample carries approximately 120,000 clones, about 91% recorded once. Sequenced material: Tregs sorted from blood. These receptors were collected from a human donor in good health.

V usage is TRBV9 and J usage is TRBJ2-2; tentative D call: TRBD1 (7 bases). V was cut by 1 base and J by 4 bases, with 14 bases left in between. This CDR3 comprises 16 residues. CDR1 and CDR2 (germline): SGDLS, YYNGEE. The CDR3 here is CASSVLGQGGTGELFF. DNA of the CDR3: TGTGCCAGCAGCGTACTAGGGCAGGGGGGCACCGGGGAGCTGTTTTTT. The full variable domain, rest sourced from reference TRBV9 and TRBJ2-2, is DSGVTQTPKHLITATGQRVTLRCSPRSGDLSVYWYQQSLDQGLQFLIQYYNGEERAKGNILERFSAQQFPDLHSELNLSSLELGDSALYFCASSVLGQGGTGELFFGEGSRLTVL.

This chain connects TRBV27 to TRBJ1-6; 9 nucleotides agree with TRBD1. Trimming removed 5 bases from V and 14 bases from J; junction bases left unmatched: 7. In germline, CDR1 is MNHEY, CDR2 SMNVEV (reference sequence). The CDR3 is 13 amino acids. Here the CDR3 DNA reads TGTGCCAGCAGTGGGGGACAGGGCTTGGCCCTCCACTTT. Residues: CASSGGQGLALHF.